The 17 T cell receptor beta chains in this list originate from one sample, sequenced in a study of blood T cell repertoires in COVID-19. The table came from immunoSEQ multiplex PCR; TCRdb's copy has only in-frame clones and leaves some out. The repertoire includes more than 120,000 clones, 87% of them detected once, and 0.9% to 0.95% sits in the top ten. Material for sequencing was peripheral blood. The receptors originated from a woman aged 50 to 60 with acute or convalescent COVID-19.

This rearrangement joins TRBV6-6 to TRBJ1-3; D unresolved. This CDR3 spans 16 amino acids. Germline V gene data show CDR1 as MNHNY and CDR2 as SVGAGI (reference sequence). Trimming took 6 bases from V and 2 from J, leaving 17 bases between them. The CDR3 here is CASSSAGETTGNTIYF. DNA of the CDR3: TGTGCCAGCAGCTCCGCCGGGGAGACTACTGGAAACACCATATATTTT.

The chain has TRBV10-3 and TRBJ1-1; TRBD1 agrees at 7 bases. From germline, CDR1 is ENHRY and CDR2 SYGVKD. Losses at the gene ends were 5 bases for V and 3 bases for J; bases not matched to a gene: 3. CDR3 length: 13 amino acids. CDR3 bases: TGTGCCATCAGTCTACAGGGGCACACTGAAGCTTTCTTT. Translating it yields CAISLQGHTEAFF.

The chain combines TRBV6-1 with TRBJ1-1, with 7 bases aligning to TRBD1. V lost 1 base to trimming and J lost 7 bases; unmatched junction nucleotides: 6. The CDR3 contains 14 residues. The germline CDR1 and CDR2 sequences are MNHNS and SASEGT. CDR3 sequence reads: CASSEGTGGFEAFF. DNA of the CDR3: TGTGCCAGCAGTGAAGGGACAGGCGGCTTTGAAGCTTTCTTT.

This sequence joins TRBV25-1 and TRBJ1-2, with D tentatively TRBD1 (6 bases). V lost 0 bases and J lost 7, with 12 bases in between. Looked up from germline, CDR1 is MGHDK and CDR2 is SYGVNS. This CDR3 spans 14 amino acids. For the CDR3, the DNA is TGTGCCAGCAGTGAATACCTCCAGGGGACTGGCTACACCTTC. It encodes CASSEYLQGTGYTF.

V gene TRBV30 combines with J gene TRBJ2-1; no reliable D call. V lost 2 bases to trimming and J lost 10 bases, with 9 bases between them. Germline V gene data show CDR1 as GTSNPN and CDR2 as SVGIG (reference sequence). The CDR3 has 11 amino acids. CDR3 coding DNA: TGTGCCTGGAGTCCCCTAGAGGAGCAGTTCTTC. Residues: CAWSPLEEQFF.

This rearrangement joins TRBV3-1 (or the pseudogene TRBV3-2) to TRBJ1-1; D not certain. Germline assignment: CDR1 LGHDT and CDR2 YNNKEL (reference sequence). This CDR3 has 16 residues. The V gene lost 4 bases and the J gene lost 0 bases, with 15 bases spanning the gap. DNA for the CDR3: TGTGCCAGCAGCCCTTTCGGTAGCCGGATGAACACTGAAGCTTTCTTT. Translated, it gives CASSPFGSRMNTEAFF.

The chain combines TRBV27 with TRBJ1-5, with D maybe TRBD1 (5 bases). V dropped 8 bases and J dropped 6 bases, with 20 bases sitting between them. CDR3 length: 15 residues. Germline CDR1 and CDR2: MNHEY and SMNVEV (reference sequence). Here the CDR3 reads CASSPLRDLGQPQHF. Written as DNA, the CDR3 is TGTGCCAGCTCTCCTCTACGGGACTTGGGTCAGCCCCAGCATTTT.

The chain recombines TRBV6-1 with TRBJ1-2; 7 bases map to TRBD1. V was clipped by 2 bases and J by 1 base; unmatched bases: 4. The length of the CDR3 is 15 residues. In germline, CDR1 is MNHNS, CDR2 SASEGT. Here the CDR3 DNA reads TGTGCCAGCAGTGAAAGGGGACAGATTAACTATGGCTACACCTTC. It is translated as CASSERGQINYGYTF.

V and J are TRBV10-2 and TRBJ2-3; a possible D gene is TRBD1 (6 bases). The CDR3 sequence is 14 residues long. Per the germline V gene, CDR1 is WSHSY and CDR2 is SAAADI. V lost 2 bases, J lost 2 bases, and 8 bases lay in between. CDR3: CASSETGYTDTQYF. In DNA, the CDR3 is TGCGCCAGCAGTGAGACAGGGTACACAGATACGCAGTATTTT.

The chain links TRBV7-8 to TRBJ2-1; 11 bases line up with TRBD2. CDR3 size: 15 residues. V lost 3 bases to trimming and J lost 8 bases; unmatched junction nucleotides: 6. Germline values: CDR1 SGHVS, CDR2 FQNEAQ. This CDR3 reads CASSFERTSGYEQFF. The CDR3 nucleotides read TGTGCCAGCAGCTTCGAGAGGACTAGCGGGTATGAGCAGTTCTTC.

The CDR3 nucleotides are TGTGCCAGCAGTGATACCAGGGGTCAGCCCCAGCATTTT. Amino acids: CASSDTRGQPQHF. The chain has TRBV2 and TRBJ1-5; maybe TRBD1 (6 bases). V was shortened by 3 bases and J by 6 bases, with 9 bases between the two germline ends. Germline assignment: CDR1 SNHLY and CDR2 FYNNEI. There are 13 residues in the CDR3.

The rearrangement joins TRBV5-1 to TRBJ1-3; TRBD1 matches at 7 bases. Germline lookup yields CDR1 SGHRS and CDR2 YFSETQ. The CDR3 is made up of 19 amino acids. V lost 0 bases, J lost 0 bases, and 12 bases stayed unmatched. The CDR3: CASSLESPGQMSSGNTIYF. For the CDR3, the DNA is TGCGCCAGCAGCTTGGAATCTCCGGGACAGATGAGCTCTGGAAACACCATATATTTT.

The gene calls are TRBV5-4 and TRBJ2-2; 11 nucleotides align to TRBD2. The V and J ends lost 3 bases and 4 bases, in that order; junction bases with no gene match: 5. The CDR3 sequence is 16 residues long. Per the germline V gene, CDR1 is SGHNT and CDR2 is YYREEE (reference sequence). Written as DNA, the CDR3 is TGTGCCAGCAGCTCCGGGACTAGCGGACTCACCGGGGAGCTGTTTTTT. It yields the protein CASSSGTSGLTGELFF.

The J gene is TRBJ2-7, the V gene TRBV7-2; TRBD2 aligns across 10 bases. CDR1 and CDR2 (germline): SGHTA, FQGNSA. V shed 0 bases and J 3 bases; nucleotides not matched to a gene: 2. This CDR3 has 15 amino acids. The CDR3 DNA is TGTGCCAGCAGCTTAGCTGGACTAGCGGACTACGAGCAGTACTTC. As protein: CASSLAGLADYEQYF.

The CDR3 loop reads CASSKKGHTWGPGGTEAFF. CDR3 DNA sequence: TGTGCCAGCAGCAAAAAGGGCCACACCTGGGGCCCCGGGGGCACTGAAGCTTTCTTT. The gene calls are TRBV21-1 and TRBJ1-1. TRBV21-1 is a known pseudogene. The CDR3 totals 19 residues.

This clone was seen only once. An end of the junction differs from the germline gene, which may be a read error. This rearrangement joins TRBV3-1 (or the pseudogene TRBV3-2) to TRBJ1-1, with a possible D match to TRBD1 (6 bases). Germline V lookup: CDR1 LGHDT, CDR2 YNNKEL (reference sequence). The CDR3 length is 13 residues. In DNA form, the CDR3 reads TGTGCCAGCATCCAAATGGGGGCACGGGAAGCTTTCTTT. It encodes CASIQMGAREAFF.

V usage is TRBV10-2 and J usage is TRBJ1-5; D possibly corresponds to TRBD1 (6 bases). The CDR3 covers 14 residues. Trimming left V 6 bases short and J 0 bases short, with 9 bases between. Germline values: CDR1 WSHSY, CDR2 SAAADI. Here the CDR3 DNA reads TGCGCCAGCAGGGACAGCTATAGCAATCAGCCCCAGCATTTT. Amino acids: CASRDSYSNQPQHF.